This T cell receptor (beta chain) came from a study of regulatory T cells in long-lasting Graves disease listed by TCRdb under 2021. A note on the overall study: In the newly diagnosed Graves' disease group, patients had been taking antithyroid drugs for less than 3 months. This study used TCR sequencing and RNA sequencing of peripheral blood to compare persistent Graves' disease patients against newly diagnosed Graves' disease patients. The study was registered as a clinical trial and conducted in China. TCR sequencing covered roughly 13 persistent and 20 newly diagnosed Graves' disease patients, 33 samples in total.

The study at large found these results: Persistent Graves' disease patients showed lower TCR Shannon entropy and fewer highly expanded clones than newly diagnosed patients, suggesting clonal expansion. Only the TCR beta chain was sequenced and analyzed. Because the primary lesion, thyroid tissue, could not be accessed, the study looked at peripheral blood alone. As a limitation, the authors acknowledged that the small sample size may reduce accuracy. TRBV28, TRBJ1-2 and TRBJ2-5 were preferentially used in persistent disease, while TRBV20-1 and TRBJ2-1 were favored in newly diagnosed disease. More public clonotypes were shared among persistent patients (roughly 2,900) than among newly diagnosed patients (just under 1,000).

Taken with the paper, the label for time point translates to: newly diagnosed GD, antithyroid drugs for less than 3 months. For both TCR sequencing and RNA sequencing, RNA was extracted from PBMCs using TRIzol. The diagnosis of Graves' disease followed American Thyroid Association guidelines. Patients for the study were recruited at an endocrinology department in Xi'an, China. Each patient gave about 10 milliliters of peripheral blood, collected in an EDTA anticoagulant tube. Ficoll Paque Plus density gradient separation was used to isolate PBMCs, and no additional T cell sorting was done. An Agilent 2100 Bioanalyzer and agarose gel were used to check RNA quality, and a NanoDrop 2000 was used to measure RNA concentration. The method behind the library was multiplex PCR. Instrument on record: Illumina HiSeq 4000. To build TCR beta libraries, CDR3 regions were amplified by Arm-PCR using iRepertoire HTBI primers. PCR products were gel purified before sequencing. Per the source publication's procedure: A total of fewer than 80 TRBV and more than twelve TRBJ segments were identified across samples and were used for gene usage analysis of CDR3 amino acid clonotypes. COPE and FqMerger were used to merge the filtered high-quality paired reads into contigs. Contigs were aligned with BLAST to IMGT TRBV, TRBD and TRBJ reference genes, and CDR3 was defined per IMGT. Highly expanded clones were defined as clonotypes with a frequency above 0.1%. Repertoire diversity was measured by Shannon entropy, and V-J evenness by the Gini coefficient. A clonotype was considered public if more than one individual shared it. Using fastp trimming at Q25 and MiXCR clonotype assembly, TCRdb reanalyzed the public sequencing data and kept in-frame beta chains. Entries that share a CDR3 protein sequence are merged under the most common genes and DNA. What appears here as the V and J calls and clone size reflects TCRdb's work, not the paper's. The sample data list about 430,000 distinct CDR3 sequences, and about 15% of these were observed just once. The top ten constitute roughly 8% of the sample.

There are many counts of this clonotype. Its recognized antigen is unknown. No base-level quality is on record; no much larger clone is a single base apart. The CDR3 spans 16 residues, from the cysteine through the phenylalanine. The retained sequence is limited to the CDR3, 48 bases, with the frame set at the first base. The junction shows trimming of 0 bases on V and 2 bases on J, plus 8 bases between the germline ends. CDR1 and CDR2 are read off the germline V gene as MGHRA and YSYEKL. These data were also reused for a study on T cells in Graves' hyperthyroidism and ophthalmopathy. In that second paper, the authors write: Stable Graves' hyperthyroidism was defined as the absence of progression to ophthalmopathy over 18 months of follow-up. Hyperthyroidism patients were aged 18 to 65 years and newly diagnosed, with disease duration of less than 2 months. Exclusion was applied to patients with uncontrolled infections, other autoimmune diseases, pregnancy or lactation. Diagnoses relied on clinical symptoms, serum thyroxine and TRAb, thyroid ultrasound and orbital computed tomography. For the first round of RT-PCR on the TCR CDR3, the HTBI primer set was used together with the Qiagen OneStep RT-PCR kit. Most expanded thyroid clonotypes (frequency above 0.001) were also detected in blood, suggesting blood repertoires may reflect thyroid immune responses. Ophthalmopathy was separated from stable hyperthyroidism by a 13 V-J signature model, with roughly 88% sensitivity and 81% to 83% specificity obtained in cross-validation and 80%/75% obtained in testing. In validation, the model predicted progression to ophthalmopathy a median of around 6.5 months before onset, with approximately 71% sensitivity and almost 75% specificity. To identify TCR V-J signatures that set the groups apart, the researchers used a discovery cohort of more than 95 patients, made up of around 42 with Graves' ophthalmopathy and about 59 with stable Graves' hyperthyroidism. An independent validation cohort of under 20 hyperthyroidism patients and about 16 patients who later progressed to ophthalmopathy tested prospective prediction of ophthalmopathy. For training and testing, the 95 to 100 patients in the discovery cohort were randomly divided in a 7:3 ratio. The study also compared thyroid tissue and blood T-cell repertoires from roughly six Graves' hyperthyroidism patients. After blood sampling, hyperthyroidism patients were treated with methimazole at a starting dose of 30 mg daily, and ophthalmopathy patients were treated with high-dose intravenous methylprednisolone. The libraries were constructed in a second round of multiplex PCR and then size-selected and purified. Sequencing of the libraries was done on an Illumina HiSeq2000 using paired-end 100 bp reads. SOAPnuke was used to process the raw data, removing reads that contained adapters or uncalled bases, had a mean Phred below 15, or lacked an exact match to the constant primer or identifier. High-quality paired reads were merged using COPE v1.2.5, and each unique nucleotide sequence was defined as a clonotype. Clonotypes were aligned to IMGT TRBV, TRBD and TRBJ reference segments using MiTCR v1.1. The analysis included only V-J combinations with a frequency above 0.0001, which together covered around 99% of the repertoires. The TCS score was defined as the ratio of F50 (clonal expansion) to E x V (chaos), calculated using BLOSUM62-based TCRdist between CDR3 peptides within each V-J. Welch's t-statistics and random forest reduced several hundred V-J features to 10 to 15, which were used in a naive Bayes classifier (R e1071). No statistical method was used to set the sample size in advance, and investigators knew the group allocation. TCR Vbeta CDR3 sequencing of 140 or so peripheral blood samples (over 40 ophthalmopathy, 75 or so hyperthyroidism and roughly 17 progressor patients) is reported in the paper.

The chain links TRBV4-1 with TRBJ1-6; the D gene cannot be resolved reliably. Material: peripheral blood mononuclear cells (PBMCs), obtained at new diagnosis, from a patient treated with antithyroid drugs. The TCR was taken from a woman aged 40 to 50 with Graves disease. Donor details come from another sample of the same person, matched by shared clones. The DNA sequence is as follows: TGCGCCAGCAGCCAAGATGCAGGCGCCTATAATTCACCCCTCCACTTT. This sequence encodes CASSQDAGAYNSPLHF.